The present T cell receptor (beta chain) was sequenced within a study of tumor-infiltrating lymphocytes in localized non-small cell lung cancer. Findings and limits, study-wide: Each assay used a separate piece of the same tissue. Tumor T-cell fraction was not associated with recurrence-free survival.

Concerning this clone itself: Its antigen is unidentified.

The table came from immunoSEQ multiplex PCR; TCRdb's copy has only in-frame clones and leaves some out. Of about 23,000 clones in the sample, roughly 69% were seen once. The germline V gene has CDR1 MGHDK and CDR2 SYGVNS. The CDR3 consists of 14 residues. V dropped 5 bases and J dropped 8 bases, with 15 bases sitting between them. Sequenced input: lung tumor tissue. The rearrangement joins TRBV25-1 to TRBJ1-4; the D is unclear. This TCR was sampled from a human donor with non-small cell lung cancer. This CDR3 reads CASSNPGRGEKLFF. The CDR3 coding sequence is TGTGCCAGCAGTAACCCCGGTCGTGGGGAAAAACTGTTTTTT.